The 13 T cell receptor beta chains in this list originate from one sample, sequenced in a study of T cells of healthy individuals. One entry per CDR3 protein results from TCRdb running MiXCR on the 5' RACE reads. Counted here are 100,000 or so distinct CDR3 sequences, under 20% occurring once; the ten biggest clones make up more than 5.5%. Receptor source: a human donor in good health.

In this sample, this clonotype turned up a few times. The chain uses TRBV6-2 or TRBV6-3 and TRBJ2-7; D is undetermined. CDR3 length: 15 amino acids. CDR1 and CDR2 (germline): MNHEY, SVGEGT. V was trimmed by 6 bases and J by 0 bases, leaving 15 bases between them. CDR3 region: CASRGPGPLSYEQYF. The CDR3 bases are TGTGCCAGCAGGGGCCCCGGCCCTCTCTCCTACGAGCAGTACTTC.

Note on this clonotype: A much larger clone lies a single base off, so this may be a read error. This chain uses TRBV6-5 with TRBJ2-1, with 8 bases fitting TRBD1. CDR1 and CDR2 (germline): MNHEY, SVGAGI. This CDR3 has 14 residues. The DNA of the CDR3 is TGTGCCTGCAGTTACGGACAGGGATACAATGAGCAGTTCTTC. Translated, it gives CACSYGQGYNEQFF.

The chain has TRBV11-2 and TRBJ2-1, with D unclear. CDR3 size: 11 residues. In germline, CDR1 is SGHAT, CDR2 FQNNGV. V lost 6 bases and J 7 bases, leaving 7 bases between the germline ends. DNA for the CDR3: TGTGCCAGCAGTATGGAGAATGAGCAGTTCTTC. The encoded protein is CASSMENEQFF.

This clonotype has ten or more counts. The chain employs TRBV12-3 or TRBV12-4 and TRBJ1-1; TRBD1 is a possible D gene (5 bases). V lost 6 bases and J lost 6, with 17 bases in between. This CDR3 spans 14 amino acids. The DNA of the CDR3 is TGTGCCAGCAGCATAATGACCCGGGGGGCTGAAGCTTTCTTT. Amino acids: CASSIMTRGAEAFF.

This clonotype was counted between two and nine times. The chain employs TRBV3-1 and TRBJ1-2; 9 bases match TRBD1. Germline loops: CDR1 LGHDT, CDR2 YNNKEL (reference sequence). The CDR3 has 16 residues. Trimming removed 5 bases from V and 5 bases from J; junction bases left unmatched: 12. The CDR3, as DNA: TGTGCCAGCAGCTTCACAGGGGGCTCGGGGTCGTATGGCTACACCTTC. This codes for CASSFTGGSGSYGYTF.

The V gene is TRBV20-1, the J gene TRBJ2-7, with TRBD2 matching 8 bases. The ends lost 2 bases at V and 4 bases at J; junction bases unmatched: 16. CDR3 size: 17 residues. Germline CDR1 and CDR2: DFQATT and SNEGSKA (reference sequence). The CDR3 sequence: CSARPPGSGDSLYEQYF. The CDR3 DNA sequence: TGCAGTGCTAGACCCCCCGGTAGCGGGGATTCACTTTACGAGCAGTACTTC.

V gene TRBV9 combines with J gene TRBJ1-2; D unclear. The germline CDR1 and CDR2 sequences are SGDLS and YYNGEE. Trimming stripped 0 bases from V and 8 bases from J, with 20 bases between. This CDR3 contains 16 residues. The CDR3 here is CASSVGGTASLRGYTF. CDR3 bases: TGTGCCAGCAGCGTAGGGGGAACAGCAAGTCTGAGAGGCTACACCTTC.

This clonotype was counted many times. The CDR3 nucleotides read TGCAGTGCACCGAAAAACGACCGTAACTATGGCTACACCTTC. It encodes CSAPKNDRNYGYTF. V is TRBV20-1 and J is TRBJ1-2; no firm D call. V lost 6 bases to trimming and J lost 1 base, with 15 bases between them. The CDR3 extends over 14 amino acids. Per the germline V gene, CDR1 is DFQATT and CDR2 is SNEGSKA (reference sequence).

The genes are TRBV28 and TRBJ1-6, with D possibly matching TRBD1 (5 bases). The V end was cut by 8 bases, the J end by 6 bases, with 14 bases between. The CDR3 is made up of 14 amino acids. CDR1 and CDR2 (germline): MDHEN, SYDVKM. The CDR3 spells CASLPGQGNSPLHF. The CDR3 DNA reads TGTGCCAGCCTCCCAGGGCAGGGTAATTCACCCCTCCACTTT.

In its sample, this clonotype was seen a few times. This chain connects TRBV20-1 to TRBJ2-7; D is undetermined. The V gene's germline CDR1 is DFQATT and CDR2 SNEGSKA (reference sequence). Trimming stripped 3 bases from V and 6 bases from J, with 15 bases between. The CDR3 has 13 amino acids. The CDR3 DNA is TGCAGTGCTAGGGCGACTCGTACGGGCGAGCAGTACTTC. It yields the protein CSARATRTGEQYF.

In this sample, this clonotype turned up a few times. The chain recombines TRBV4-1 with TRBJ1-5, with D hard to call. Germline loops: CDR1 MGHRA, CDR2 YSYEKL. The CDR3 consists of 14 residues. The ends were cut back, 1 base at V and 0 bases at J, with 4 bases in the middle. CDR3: CASSQARSNQPQHF. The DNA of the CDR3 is TGCGCCAGCAGCCAAGCCCGTAGCAATCAGCCCCAGCATTTT.

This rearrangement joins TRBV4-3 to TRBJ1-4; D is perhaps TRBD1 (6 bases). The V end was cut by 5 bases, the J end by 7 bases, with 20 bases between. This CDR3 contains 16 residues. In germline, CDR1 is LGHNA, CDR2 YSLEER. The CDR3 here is CASSTGSQGPSEKLFF. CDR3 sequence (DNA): TGCGCCAGCAGCACCGGGTCCCAGGGGCCGAGTGAAAAACTGTTTTTT.

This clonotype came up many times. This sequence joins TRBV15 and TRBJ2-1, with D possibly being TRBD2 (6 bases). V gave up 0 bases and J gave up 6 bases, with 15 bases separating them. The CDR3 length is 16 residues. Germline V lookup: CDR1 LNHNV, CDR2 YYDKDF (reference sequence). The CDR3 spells CATSRDSARGVNEQFF. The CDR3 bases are TGTGCCACCAGCAGAGATTCGGCGCGGGGAGTCAATGAGCAGTTCTTC.